A selection of T cell receptor beta chains follows, all from one sample in a study of cytomegalovirus exposure and HLA in healthy donors. The data were produced by immunoSEQ multiplex PCR, yet TCRdb's version contains in-frame clones alone and is incomplete. The table lists 130,000 or so clones, under 80% of them singletons. Sequenced input: PBMCs. The receptors derive from a man between 18 and 35 years old in good health and CMV-seropositive. Both conserved end residues are part of each CDR3. Each record gives: J gene, D gene, V gene, CDR3 protein. D genes are given only for firm matches.

J gene: TRBJ1-5; D gene: .; V gene: TRBV19; CDR3 protein: CASKPRALGQPQHF
J gene: TRBJ1-2; D gene: .; V gene: TRBV1; CDR3 protein: CTSSQDLRRVVHGYTF
J gene: TRBJ2-6; D gene: .; V gene: TRBV19; CDR3 protein: CATQGSWSGANVLTF
J gene: TRBJ2-3; D gene: TRBD2; V gene: TRBV10-3; CDR3 protein: CAIQATSANTDTQYF
J gene: TRBJ2-1; D gene: TRBD2; V gene: TRBV5-1; CDR3 protein: CASSLVGSGGSRDNEQFF
J gene: TRBJ2-7; D gene: TRBD2; V gene: TRBV5-6; CDR3 protein: CASSQGLAGDYERYF
J gene: TRBJ1-5; D gene: TRBD1; V gene: TRBV2; CDR3 protein: CASSDLGTDQPQHF
J gene: TRBJ2-7; D gene: TRBD1; V gene: TRBV19; CDR3 protein: CASSLTGDYEQYF
J gene: TRBJ2-5; D gene: .; V gene: TRBV28; CDR3 protein: CASSLAPPGETQYF
J gene: TRBJ2-1; D gene: TRBD1; V gene: TRBV5-4; CDR3 protein: CASTPVQGRYNEQFF
J gene: .; D gene: TRBD2; V gene: TRBV2; CDR3 protein: CASSERGESSYEQYF
J gene: TRBJ1-5; D gene: TRBD1; V gene: TRBV19; CDR3 protein: CASTTGAINQPQHF
J gene: TRBJ2-4; D gene: TRBD2; V gene: TRBV6-4; CDR3 protein: CASLERGRGPPLAKNIQYF
J gene: TRBJ1-6; D gene: TRBD1; V gene: TRBV10-1; CDR3 protein: CASGDRGYSPLHF
J gene: TRBJ1-5; D gene: .; V gene: TRBV5-3; CDR3 protein: CARRTPEGNQPQHF
J gene: TRBJ1-1; D gene: .; V gene: TRBV7-2; CDR3 protein: CASSPGPNTEAFF
J gene: TRBJ1-1; D gene: .; V gene: TRBV9; CDR3 protein: CASSVRKRGSGGGGGAFF
J gene: TRBJ2-3; D gene: .; V gene: TRBV11-2; CDR3 protein: CASSPQLVTDTQYF
J gene: TRBJ1-4; D gene: TRBD1; V gene: TRBV4-2; CDR3 protein: CASSHAGQGVDGEKLFF
J gene: TRBJ1-1; D gene: .; V gene: TRBV5-4; CDR3 protein: CASSLTIGYSKGTEAFF
J gene: TRBJ2-7; D gene: .; V gene: TRBV4-2; CDR3 protein: CASSQPGLSYEQYF
J gene: TRBJ2-5; D gene: TRBD1; V gene: TRBV11-2; CDR3 protein: CASSLGNTQGETQYF
J gene: TRBJ1-5; D gene: TRBD1; V gene: TRBV2; CDR3 protein: CASSGQGTQPQHF
J gene: TRBJ2-2; D gene: TRBD2; V gene: TRBV15; CDR3 protein: CATSITGGPRELFF
J gene: TRBJ2-7; D gene: TRBD2; V gene: TRBV7-2; CDR3 protein: CASSRKSGGSYEQYF
J gene: TRBJ2-6; D gene: .; V gene: TRBV7-8; CDR3 protein: CASSFRGWSGANVLTF
J gene: TRBJ2-1; D gene: .; V gene: TRBV28; CDR3 protein: CASSLWQGIAEQFF
J gene: TRBJ2-7; D gene: .; V gene: TRBV27; CDR3 protein: CASSSPGHDEQYF
J gene: TRBJ2-5; D gene: TRBD2; V gene: TRBV10-3; CDR3 protein: CAISESTGTSGRETQYF
J gene: TRBJ1-2; D gene: TRBD1; V gene: TRBV2; CDR3 protein: CASSWDRDGYTF
J gene: TRBJ2-7; D gene: TRBD1; V gene: TRBV28; CDR3 protein: CASSSGTGVAYEQYF
J gene: TRBJ2-5; D gene: TRBD2; V gene: TRBV4-1; CDR3 protein: CASSQPPGLAGGNQETQYF
J gene: TRBJ2-7; D gene: .; V gene: TRBV9; CDR3 protein: CASSVGGRGEQYF
J gene: TRBJ1-6; D gene: .; V gene: TRBV10-3; CDR3 protein: CASTVGSSNSPLHF
J gene: TRBJ1-1; D gene: .; V gene: TRBV4-3; CDR3 protein: CASSQMKATDIYSDGTEAFF
J gene: TRBJ1-5; D gene: .; V gene: TRBV5-6; CDR3 protein: CASSRTPVSNQPQHF
J gene: TRBJ2-1; D gene: .; V gene: TRBV5-1; CDR3 protein: CASSLALLDSLGNEQFF
J gene: TRBJ1-1; D gene: .; V gene: TRBV30; CDR3 protein: CAWSVLGGLVNTEAFF
J gene: TRBJ2-6; D gene: TRBD2; V gene: TRBV7-2; CDR3 protein: CASSSGGIGANVLTF
J gene: TRBJ1-2; D gene: .; V gene: TRBV29-1; CDR3 protein: CSVERSGDGYTF
J gene: TRBJ2-2; D gene: TRBD2; V gene: TRBV11-2; CDR3 protein: CASSFGLAGHGELFF
J gene: TRBJ2-3; D gene: .; V gene: TRBV5-6; CDR3 protein: CASSLSGSTDTQYF
J gene: TRBJ2-1; D gene: TRBD2; V gene: TRBV10-1; CDR3 protein: CASSRTGTSGRKGPGNEQFF
J gene: TRBJ2-1; D gene: TRBD2; V gene: TRBV19; CDR3 protein: CASSIPREGDDYNEQFF
J gene: TRBJ2-7; D gene: .; V gene: TRBV7-2; CDR3 protein: CASSLVGGGGTYEQYF
J gene: TRBJ2-7; D gene: .; V gene: TRBV21-1; CDR3 protein: CARQCYEQYF
J gene: TRBJ1-5; D gene: TRBD1; V gene: TRBV7-8; CDR3 protein: CASSLAGQGNQPQHF
J gene: TRBJ2-7; D gene: .; V gene: TRBV28; CDR3 protein: CASSVGGAEVEQYF
J gene: TRBJ2-2; D gene: TRBD2; V gene: TRBV4-3; CDR3 protein: CASSHGTSGSYVTGELFF
J gene: TRBJ2-1; D gene: .; V gene: TRBV18; CDR3 protein: CASSPYRRGYNEQFF
J gene: TRBJ2-4; D gene: TRBD1; V gene: TRBV18; CDR3 protein: CASSPPQGALKNIQYF
J gene: TRBJ1-5; D gene: .; V gene: TRBV27; CDR3 protein: CASSPNFDQPQHF
J gene: TRBJ1-2; D gene: .; V gene: TRBV5-6; CDR3 protein: CASSFTGLGGYTF
J gene: TRBJ1-2; D gene: TRBD1; V gene: TRBV7-2; CDR3 protein: CASRLTGTGEWGYTF
J gene: TRBJ1-2; D gene: .; V gene: TRBV4-1; CDR3 protein: CASSREGGTTYGYTF